This is a list of T cell receptor beta chains from one sample in a study of identical twins. TCRdb re-called the 5' RACE reads through MiXCR, storing one row per CDR3 protein. The sample has around 550,000 distinct CDR3 sequences, roughly 15% seen once. A further study also used this sample, focusing on yellow fever vaccine responses in identical twins.

What was sequenced was CD4+ T cells sorted from blood. These receptors all stem from a woman aged 18-29 years in good health. CDR3s include the opening cysteine and the closing phenylalanine or tryptophan. The D gene is left open where the match is weak. Only part of the rows carry a size: once, few, many, or a class if the clone is expanded.

V gene	D gene	clone size	J gene	CDR3 DNA	CDR3 protein
TRBV6-1	TRBD2	few	TRBJ2-1	TGTGCCAGCAGTGAAGCGGGACTAGCCTCTGATGAGCAGTTCTTC	CASSEAGLASDEQFF
TRBV28	TRBD2	.	TRBJ2-1	TGTGCCAGCAGTTTATGGGCATCGAGCGGGAGGTGGAACAATGAGCAGTTCTTC	CASSLWASSGRWNNEQFF
TRBV14	.	many	TRBJ1-1	TGTGCCAGCAGCCAAGATCAAAACACTGAAGCTTTCTTT	CASSQDQNTEAFF
TRBV5-1	TRBD2	few	TRBJ2-3	TGCGCCACCACTAGCGGGGGAACTTCGAGCACAGATACGCAGTATTTT	CATTSGGTSSTDTQYF
TRBV5-1	.	.	TRBJ2-3	TGCGCCAGCAGCCCCTCAATCGACAGGCTTAGCACAGATACGCAGTATTTT	CASSPSIDRLSTDTQYF
TRBV12-3/TRBV12-4	.	few	TRBJ1-5	TGTGCCAGCAGTTTCATGTGGGGAGAAGGCAATCAGCCCCAGCATTTT	CASSFMWGEGNQPQHF
TRBV12-3/TRBV12-4	TRBD1	few	TRBJ2-2	TGTGCCAGCATCCTTAACAGGGGGCGGGACACCGGGGAGCTGTTTTTT	CASILNRGRDTGELFF
TRBV20-1	TRBD2	few	TRBJ2-1	TGCAGTGCTAGAGTGCTAGCGGGATACAATGAGCAGTTCTTC	CSARVLAGYNEQFF
TRBV20-1	.	.	TRBJ1-4	TGCAGTGCGGACCCTGGAGGCAGGCTGAAGGAAAAACTGTTTTTT	CSADPGGRLKEKLFF
TRBV10-1	.	.	TRBJ2-7	TGCGCCAGCAGTGTCGGTTTGGACTCCTACGAGCAGTACTTC	CASSVGLDSYEQYF
TRBV28	TRBD1	few	TRBJ2-2	TGTGCCAGCAGTCGACAGGGGGGTAGCACCGGGGAGCTGTTTTTT	CASSRQGGSTGELFF
TRBV12-3/TRBV12-4	.	.	TRBJ1-4	TGTGCCAGCAGCCTGGGTTATGGGCCAAATGAAAAACTGTTTTTT	CASSLGYGPNEKLFF
TRBV11-2	.	few	TRBJ2-2	TGTGCCAGCAGCCCCACCACCGGGACAATTATTAACACCGGGGAGCTGTTTTTT	CASSPTTGTIINTGELFF
TRBV7-9	TRBD1	few	TRBJ2-2	TGTGCCAGCAGCTTCCCTGACAGGGGTTTCTTGGCCGGGGAGCTGTTTTTT	CASSFPDRGFLAGELFF
TRBV12-3/TRBV12-4	TRBD1	many	TRBJ2-7	TGTGCCAGCAGTGTAGACAGGGGTCGCGAGCAGTACTTC	CASSVDRGREQYF
TRBV5-6	TRBD1	.	TRBJ2-3	TGTGCCAGTAGTATCCGGGACAGTAACACAGATACGCAGTATTTT	CASSIRDSNTDTQYF
TRBV5-8	.	.	TRBJ2-1	TGTGCCAGCAGCTTGTTGTGGGTCCAGCAGTTCTTC	CASSLLWVQQFF
TRBV10-3	TRBD2	few	TRBJ2-3	TGTGCCATCAGTGATGGACTAGCGGGAGTTAGCACAGATACGCAGTATTTT	CAISDGLAGVSTDTQYF
TRBV7-6	TRBD1	.	TRBJ1-5	TGTGCCAGCAGCCAAGGACAGGGCTGGGAACAGCCCCAGCATTTT	CASSQGQGWEQPQHF
TRBV20-1	TRBD2	few	TRBJ2-7	TGCAGTGCCCATGGACTAGCGGGAAACTCGCAGTACTTC	CSAHGLAGNSQYF
TRBV10-3	.	.	TRBJ1-5	TGTGCCATCAGTGAGTCAGCGATTCAGCCCCAGCATTTT	CAISESAIQPQHF
TRBV2	.	.	TRBJ2-1	TGTGCCAGCAGTGATTTAGGGGCCGGCCCCGGTGAGCAGTTCTTC	CASSDLGAGPGEQFF
TRBV27	.	few	TRBJ2-1	TGTGCCAGCAGTTTATACCCAGGGGGGCCCTCTGGGAATGAGCAGTTCTTC	CASSLYPGGPSGNEQFF
TRBV6-1	TRBD2	few	TRBJ2-2	TGTGCCAGCAACCTAGCGGGAGGGCCCGGCGGGGAGCTGTTTTTT	CASNLAGGPGGELFF
TRBV25-1	.	few	TRBJ1-3	TGTGCCAGCAGTGAAGTCGGCTCTGGAAACACCATATATTTT	CASSEVGSGNTIYF
TRBV2	TRBD2	.	TRBJ2-4	TGTGCCAGCAGTGAGGCCCGGGGGGGCGGAGGAAAAAACATTCAGTACTTC	CASSEARGGGGKNIQYF
TRBV6-5	TRBD1	.	TRBJ2-3	TGTGCCAGCAGACCTCTGACAGGGTTGCACACAGATACGCAGTATTTT	CASRPLTGLHTDTQYF
TRBV14	.	many	TRBJ2-3	TGTGCCAGCAGCCAAGAGAATACGCAGTATTTT	CASSQENTQYF
TRBV5-1	TRBD1	few	TRBJ2-3	TGCGCCAGCAGCCTCGTAGGACAGGCTAGCACAGATACGCAGTATTTT	CASSLVGQASTDTQYF
TRBV28	.	.	TRBJ2-5	TGTGCCAGCAGTTTTCGGGGGCTTCGGGGAGAGACCCAGTACTTC	CASSFRGLRGETQYF
TRBV12-3/TRBV12-4	.	.	TRBJ2-5	TGTGCCAGCAGTGGAATATATATCGAGGGGCAAGAGACCCAGTACTTC	CASSGIYIEGQETQYF
TRBV6-1	TRBD1	once	TRBJ2-5	TGTGCCAGCAGTGAGACAGGGATGGAGACCCAGTACTTC	CASSETGMETQYF
TRBV11-3	.	.	TRBJ2-7	TGTGCCAGCAGCCCCCGGGGCAGTTTCTACTACGAGCAGTACTTC	CASSPRGSFYYEQYF
TRBV3-1	.	few	TRBJ2-5	TGTGCCAGCAGCCAAGGACAGCGCCAGGAGACCCAGTACTTC	CASSQGQRQETQYF
TRBV7-8	.	.	TRBJ2-1	TGTGCCAGCAGCTTAGCCTCCCTCCCAGCGTTCGATGAGCAGTTCTTC	CASSLASLPAFDEQFF
TRBV18	TRBD2	.	TRBJ2-1	TGTGCCAGCTCACCCTGGGAGGGCCGGGCGAATGAGCAGTTCTTC	CASSPWEGRANEQFF
TRBV6-1	TRBD2	.	TRBJ2-1	TGTGCCAGCAGTGTATCACTAGCGGGAGCCTACAATGAGCAGTTCTTC	CASSVSLAGAYNEQFF
TRBV6-1	.	few	TRBJ1-3	TGTGCCAGCAGTCAACAGGCTACTGGAAACACCATATATTTT	CASSQQATGNTIYF
TRBV20-1	.	.	TRBJ2-1	TGCAGTGCTGGTAATAACAATGAGCAGTTCTTC	CSAGNNNEQFF
TRBV11-2	.	few	TRBJ2-1	TGTGCCAGCAGCTTAAGAAATTCAGGGAACAATGAGCAGTTCTTC	CASSLRNSGNNEQFF
TRBV20-1	TRBD2	.	TRBJ2-1	TGCAGTGCTGGGACTAGCGGGACGTACAATGAGCAGTTCTTC	CSAGTSGTYNEQFF
TRBV9	.	.	TRBJ1-4	TGTGCCAGCAGCGTAACGGTATCGTACGGTGAAAAACTGTTTTTT	CASSVTVSYGEKLFF
TRBV5-6	TRBD1	few	TRBJ1-1	TGTGCCAGTCACAGACAGGGAATATTTTACATGAACACTGAAGCTTTCTTT	CASHRQGIFYMNTEAFF
TRBV2	.	few	TRBJ2-1	TGTGCCAGCGCCCTAGTGCCCCCGTCCGGTGAGCAGTTCTTC	CASALVPPSGEQFF
TRBV12-3/TRBV12-4	.	many	TRBJ2-2	TGTGCCAGTAGGGGGGAGCGTAAAAACACCGGGGAGCTGTTTTTT	CASRGERKNTGELFF
TRBV19	TRBD1	.	TRBJ2-1	TGTGCCAGTAGTATTTGGGACAGGGTGGGCAATGAGCAGTTCTTC	CASSIWDRVGNEQFF
TRBV10-3	TRBD2	.	TRBJ2-5	TGTGCCATCGGTGGGACTAGCGGGGGTCAAGAGACCCAGTACTTC	CAIGGTSGGQETQYF
TRBV20-1	TRBD2	.	TRBJ2-1	TGCAGTGCTCGGACTAGCGGGGGGTATCAGTTCTTC	CSARTSGGYQFF